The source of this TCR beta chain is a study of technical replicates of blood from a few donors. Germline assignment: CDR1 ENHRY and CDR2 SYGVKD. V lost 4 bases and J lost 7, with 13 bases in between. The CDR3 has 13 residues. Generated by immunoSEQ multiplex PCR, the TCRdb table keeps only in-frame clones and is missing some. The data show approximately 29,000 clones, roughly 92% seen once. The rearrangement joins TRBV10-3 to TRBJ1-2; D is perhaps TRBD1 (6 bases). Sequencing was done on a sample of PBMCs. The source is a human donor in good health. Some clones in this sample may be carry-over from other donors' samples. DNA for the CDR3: TGTGCCATCAGTGTGCCAGGGGTCCCTGGCTACACCTTC. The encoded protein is CAISVPGVPGYTF.